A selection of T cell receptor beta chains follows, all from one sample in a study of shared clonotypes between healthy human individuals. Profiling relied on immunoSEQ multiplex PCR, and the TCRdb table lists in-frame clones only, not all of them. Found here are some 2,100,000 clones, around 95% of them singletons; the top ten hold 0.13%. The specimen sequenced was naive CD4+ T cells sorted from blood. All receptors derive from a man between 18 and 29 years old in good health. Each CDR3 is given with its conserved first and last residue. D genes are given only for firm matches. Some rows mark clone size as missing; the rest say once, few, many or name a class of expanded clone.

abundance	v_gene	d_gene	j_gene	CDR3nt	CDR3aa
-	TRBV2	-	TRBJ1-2	TGTGCCAGCAGTAGGACAGCCACCTTTAACTATGGCTACACCTTC	CASSRTATFNYGYTF
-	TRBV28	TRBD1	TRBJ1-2	TGTGCCAGCAGTACCGGACAGGGGGCATATGGCTACACCTTC	CASSTGQGAYGYTF
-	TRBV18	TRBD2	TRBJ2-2	TGTGCCAGCTCAATAGGACTAGCGGGAGACACCGGGGAGCTGTTTTTT	CASSIGLAGDTGELFF
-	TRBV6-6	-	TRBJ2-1	TGTGCCAGCAGTTACATGATCTACAATGAGCAGTTCTTC	CASSYMIYNEQFF
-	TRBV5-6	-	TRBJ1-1	TGTGCCAGCAGCCAATGGCGGAACACTGAAGCTTTCTTT	CASSQWRNTEAFF
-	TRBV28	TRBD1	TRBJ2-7	TGTGCCAGCAGTTTCGACAGGGAGCCCTACGAGCAGTACTTC	CASSFDREPYEQYF
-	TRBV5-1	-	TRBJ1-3	TGCGCCAGCAGCGCAACACATCTTCCCTCTGGAAACACCATATATTTT	CASSATHLPSGNTIYF
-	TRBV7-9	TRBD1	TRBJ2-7	TGTGCCAGCAGCTTTACAGGGGTAGGCAACGAGCAGTACTTC	CASSFTGVGNEQYF
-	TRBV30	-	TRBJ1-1	TGTGCCTGGAGTGTACGACTAGAAGCTTTCTTT	CAWSVRLEAFF
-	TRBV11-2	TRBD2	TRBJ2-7	TGTGCCAGCAGCTCTACAAAAGGGACTAAACTATTATCCTACGAGCAGTACTTC	CASSSTKGTKLLSYEQYF
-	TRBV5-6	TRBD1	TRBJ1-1	TGTGCCAGCAGCCGACAGGGGTTGAACACTGAAGCTTTCTTT	CASSRQGLNTEAFF
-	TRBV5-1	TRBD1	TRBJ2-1	TGCGCCAGCAGCTTGGCTTGGGACAGGGAGTACAATGAGCAGTTCTTC	CASSLAWDREYNEQFF
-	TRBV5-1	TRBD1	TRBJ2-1	TGCGCCAGCAGCTTGGGGGACAGGGATAGCAATGAGCAGTTCTTC	CASSLGDRDSNEQFF
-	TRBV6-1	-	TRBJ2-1	TGTGCCAGCAAGGGGAATGGGGGATCCTACAATGAGCAGTTCTTC	CASKGNGGSYNEQFF
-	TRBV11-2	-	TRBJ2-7	TGTGCCAGCAGCCAAACCCGGACAGACAGCGAGCAGTACTTC	CASSQTRTDSEQYF
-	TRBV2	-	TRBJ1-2	TGTGCCAGCAGTACCGAAAACCCTAACTATGGCTACACCTTC	CASSTENPNYGYTF
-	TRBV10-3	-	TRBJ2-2	TGTGCCATCAGTACTGGACAGCGGAACACCGGGGAGCTGTTTTTT	CAISTGQRNTGELFF
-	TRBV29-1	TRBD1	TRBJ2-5	TGCAGCGTTTGGGACAGGGGGCTTGGGACCCAGTACTTC	CSVWDRGLGTQYF
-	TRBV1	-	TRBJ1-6	TGCACCAGCAGCCAAGACTGGAGAAATTCACCCCTCCACTTT	CTSSQDWRNSPLHF
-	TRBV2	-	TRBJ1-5	TGTGCCAGCAGTGGGGCGTGGCGTAGCAATCAGCCCCAGCATTTT	CASSGAWRSNQPQHF
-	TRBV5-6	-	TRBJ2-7	TGTGCCAGCAGCTTGGTGGCCAGGGGAACGTACGAGCAGTACTTC	CASSLVARGTYEQYF
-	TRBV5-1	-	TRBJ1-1	TGCGCCAGCAGCTTGAGTCAGGGCGGTGAAGCTTTCTTT	CASSLSQGGEAFF
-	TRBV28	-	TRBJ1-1	TGTGCCAGCAGTTCGCTGGGCACTGAAGCTTTCTTT	CASSSLGTEAFF
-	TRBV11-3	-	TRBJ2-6	TGTGCCAGCAGCTTAGGTGCGATAACTGGGGCCAACGTCCTGACTTTC	CASSLGAITGANVLTF
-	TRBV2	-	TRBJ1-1	TGTGCCAGCAGTATCGCCAGGGAGAACACTGAAGCTTTCTTT	CASSIARENTEAFF
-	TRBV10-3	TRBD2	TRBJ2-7	TGTGCCATCAGTGATGGTCGGGAGGGCTACGAGCAGTACTTC	CAISDGREGYEQYF
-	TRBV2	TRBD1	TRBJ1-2	TGTGCCACCCGAGGACAGGGCCCTTATGGCTACACCTTC	CATRGQGPYGYTF
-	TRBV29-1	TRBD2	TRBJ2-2	TGCAGCGTTAAAAAGCTAGCGGGAGGGCCTGTCGGGGAGCTGTTTTTT	CSVKKLAGGPVGELFF
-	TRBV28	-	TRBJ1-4	TGTGCCAGCAGATCCGGGACGATTTTTGAAAAACTGTTTTTT	CASRSGTIFEKLFF
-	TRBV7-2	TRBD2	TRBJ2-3	TGTGCCAGCAGCTTAGTAGGAGCGGGAGGGGATCGGGATACGCAGTATTTT	CASSLVGAGGDRDTQYF
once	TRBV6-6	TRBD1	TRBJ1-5	TGTGCCAGCAGTTTCGACAGGGGGGGTCAGCCCCAGCATTTT	CASSFDRGGQPQHF
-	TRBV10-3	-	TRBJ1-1	TGTGCCATCCGGTCCGGGGGCGCGAACACTGAAGCTTTCTTT	CAIRSGGANTEAFF
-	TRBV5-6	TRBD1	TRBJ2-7	TGTGCCAGCAGCAGGTCCGGACAGGGGGCCTACGAGCAGTACTTC	CASSRSGQGAYEQYF
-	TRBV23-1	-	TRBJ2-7	TGCGCCAGCAGTCTCTGCTCGTCGGGGGTCTACGAGCAGTACTTC	CASSLCSSGVYEQYF
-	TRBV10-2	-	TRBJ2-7	TGCGCCAGCAGTGCCCCAGCTCGAGTCTCCTACGAGCAGTACTTC	CASSAPARVSYEQYF
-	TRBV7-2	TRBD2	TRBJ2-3	TGTGCCAGCAGCAAAACCGGGACTAGCGGCACAGATACGCAGTATTTT	CASSKTGTSGTDTQYF
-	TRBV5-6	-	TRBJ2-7	TGTGCCAGCAGATTGGAGGGGCGCACACTCGAGCAGTACTTC	CASRLEGRTLEQYF
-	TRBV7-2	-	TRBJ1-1	TGTGCCAGCAGCTTATTTATATACGCTGAAGCTTTCTTT	CASSLFIYAEAFF
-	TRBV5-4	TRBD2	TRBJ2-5	TGTGCCAGCAGCAGAGGGGGACTAGGCTTAGAGACCCAGTACTTC	CASSRGGLGLETQYF
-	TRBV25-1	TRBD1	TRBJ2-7	TGTGCCAGCTCGGGAATAGGACAGGCAATCCTTTACGAGCAGTACTTC	CASSGIGQAILYEQYF
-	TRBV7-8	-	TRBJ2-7	TGTGCCAGCAGCACCGAGGGGGGACAGCAGTACTTC	CASSTEGGQQYF
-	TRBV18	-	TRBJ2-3	TGTGCCAGCTCACCGGACTTGGGCACAGATACGCAGTATTTT	CASSPDLGTDTQYF
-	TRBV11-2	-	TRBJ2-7	TGTGCCAGCAGCTTAGTCTTGCGCGGCTCCTACGAGCAGTACTTC	CASSLVLRGSYEQYF
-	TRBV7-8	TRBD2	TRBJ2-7	TGTGCCAGCAGCTCAGGACTAGCGGGAGTTGAGCAGTACTTC	CASSSGLAGVEQYF
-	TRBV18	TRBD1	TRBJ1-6	TGTGCCAGCTCATGGGGACAGGAGTATAATTCACCCCTCCACTTT	CASSWGQEYNSPLHF
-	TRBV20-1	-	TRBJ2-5	TGCAGTGCTAGTTTCCCGGGGACCCAGTACTTC	CSASFPGTQYF
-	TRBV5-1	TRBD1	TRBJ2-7	TGCGCCAGCAGACGACTTATACAGGGGGCCTACGAGCAGTACTTC	CASRRLIQGAYEQYF
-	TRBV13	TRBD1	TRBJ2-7	TGTGCCAGCAGCGCCGGGACAGTCTACGAGCAGTACTTC	CASSAGTVYEQYF
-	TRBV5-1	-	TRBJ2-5	TGCGCCAGCAGCTTGTGGTCCAAAGAGACCCAGTACTTC	CASSLWSKETQYF
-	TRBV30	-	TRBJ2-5	TGTGCCTGGTCGTACCAAGAGACCCAGTACTTC	CAWSYQETQYF
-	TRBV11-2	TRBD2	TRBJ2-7	TGTGCCAGCAGCACGGTTAGCGGGAGGACCTACGAGCAGTACTTC	CASSTVSGRTYEQYF